This entry lists 10 T cell receptor beta chains sequenced from one sample in a study of T cells in Graves' hyperthyroidism and ophthalmopathy. RNA transcripts were the template for amplifying TCR beta CDR3 regions. Primed by the HTBI set, a first-round RT-PCR was run on the TCR CDR3. TCRdb re-derived calls from the multiplex PCR reads in MiXCR, one entry per CDR3 protein. Found here are 500,000 to 650,000 distinct CDR3 sequences, about a sixth of them singletons; the top ten hold roughly a sixth. Material: blood. The receptors stem from a woman aged 18 to 35 with Graves' ophthalmopathy.

This clonotype was detected many times. The chain carries TRBV30 and TRBJ1-2, with TRBD1 as a possible D gene (5 bases). Germline CDR1 GTSNPN, CDR2 SVGIG (reference sequence). The CDR3 spans 14 residues. V was shortened by 0 bases and J by 6 bases, with 14 bases between the two germline ends. The CDR3 sequence is CAWSVSRGWDGYTF. As DNA, the CDR3 is TGTGCCTGGAGTGTATCAAGGGGATGGGATGGCTACACCTTC.

The chain links TRBV20-1 to TRBJ2-3; TRBD2 matches at 9 bases. Germline V gene sequence: CDR1 DFQATT, CDR2 SNEGSKA (reference sequence). V dropped 3 bases and J dropped 1; count of bases not matched to a gene: 5. The length of the CDR3 is 15 residues. The CDR3 sequence is CSARPRLAGTDTQYF. The CDR3 DNA follows: TGCAGTGCTAGGCCGAGACTAGCGGGCACAGATACGCAGTATTTT.

This clonotype appeared many times. The DNA of the CDR3 is TGTGCCAGCAGTTCCCAGGCAGGCAGTAGCTCCTACAATGAGCAGTTCTTC. Residues: CASSSQAGSSSYNEQFF. This rearrangement joins TRBV12-3 or TRBV12-4 to TRBJ2-1; D is undetermined. The CDR3 extends over 17 amino acids. V gave up 4 bases and J gave up 0 bases, with 16 bases separating them.

This clonotype showed up many times. The chain recombines TRBV28 with TRBJ2-3; 8 bases agree with TRBD1. This CDR3 has 15 amino acids. Per germline, CDR1 MDHEN and CDR2 SYDVKM. V trimming: 3 bases; J trimming: 5 bases; junction bases outside the gene matches: 7. CDR3 in amino acids: CASSFDRGSGDTQYF. DNA for the CDR3: TGTGCCAGCAGTTTCGACAGGGGATCCGGAGATACGCAGTATTTT.

Comments on this clonotype: This clone may be a read error of a much larger clone one base away. V and J are TRBV15 and TRBJ2-5; D unclear. Deletions cut 4 bases from V and 7 bases from J, with 16 bases between. Germline V gene data show CDR1 as LNHNV and CDR2 as YYDKDF (reference sequence). This CDR3 has 14 residues. The CDR3 sequence: CATSKSLTEGTQYF. CDR3 DNA: TGTGCCACCAGCAAATCGTTAACGGAAGGGACCCAGTACTTC.

This sequence joins TRBV4-2 and TRBJ2-7; no firm D call. The CDR3 length is 15 residues. The germline gives CDR1 LGHNA, CDR2 YNFKEQ. The germline V and J ends were trimmed by 0 bases and 2 bases, with 11 bases remaining between them. CDR3 sequence reads: CASSQDPFTAYEQYF. The CDR3, as DNA: TGTGCCAGCAGCCAAGATCCTTTTACAGCCTACGAGCAGTACTTC.

This clonotype was seen a handful of times. V and J are TRBV27 and TRBJ1-1, with D perhaps TRBD1 (6 bases). CDR3 length equals 14 residues. The ends were cut back, 4 bases at V and 6 bases at J, with 15 bases in the middle. CDR1 is MNHEY, CDR2 SMNVEV, per germline (reference sequence). The CDR3 spells CASSSRDGGAEAFF. The CDR3 coding sequence is TGTGCCAGCAGTTCCCGGGACGGGGGCGCTGAAGCTTTCTTT.

This clonotype was detected once. The rearrangement links TRBV20-1 to TRBJ2-3; 13 nucleotides line up with TRBD2. The V and J ends lost 6 bases and 5 bases, in that order; junction bases with no gene match: 8. CDR3 length equals 15 residues. Germline lookup yields CDR1 DFQATT and CDR2 SNEGSKA (reference sequence). CDR3 nucleotides: TGCAGTGCGAGGACTAGCGGGAGTAATCTAGATACGCAGTATTTT. The encoded protein is CSARTSGSNLDTQYF.

This clonotype was detected ten times or more. CDR3 bases: TGTGCCAGCAGTTTGTTCAGGTCAGCCTACAATGAGCAGTTCTTC. This codes for CASSLFRSAYNEQFF. This chain joins TRBV28 and TRBJ2-1; no definite D call. The CDR3 loop spans 15 amino acids. The V gene's germline CDR1 is MDHEN and CDR2 SYDVKM. The ends were cut back, 3 bases at V and 2 bases at J, with 11 bases in the middle.

This clonotype was observed many times. V gene TRBV7-3 combines with J gene TRBJ2-1, with 7 bases lining up with TRBD1. The germline V gene encodes CDR1 SGHTA and CDR2 FQGTGA. V was clipped by 4 bases and J by 6 bases; unmatched bases: 9. The CDR3 has 15 residues. The CDR3 DNA reads TGTGCCAGCAGCTCCGACAGGGACCATGGCAATGAGCAGTTCTTC. This translates into CASSSDRDHGNEQFF. Combining the CDR3 with reference TRBV7-3 and TRBJ2-1 gives the whole variable domain GAGVSQTPSNKVTEKGKYVELRCDPISGHTALYWYRQSLGQGPEFLIYFQGTGAADDSGLPNDRFFAVRPEGSVSTLKIQRTERGDSAVYLCASSSDRDHGNEQFFGPGTRLTVL.